Listed here are 22 T cell receptor beta chains from one sample, sequenced in a study of OX40 agonist ivuxolimab in advanced cancers. This table comes from immunoSEQ multiplex PCR, and its TCRdb copy is limited to in-frame clones, with some not included. The sample comprises about 37,000 clones, around four fifths of which are singletons, and 39% rests with the top ten. The material was CD4+ or CD8+ T cells sorted from blood, obtained in a trial of the OX40 agonist ivuxolimab. These receptors were collected from an adult with an advanced solid tumor such as melanoma, head and neck, liver or kidney cancer.

The chain has TRBV6-4 and TRBJ2-1, with 11 bases aligning to TRBD2. The V and J ends lost 0 bases and 1 base, in that order; junction bases with no gene match: 5. Germline lookup yields CDR1 MRHNA and CDR2 SNTAGT. This CDR3 is built from 18 residues. The CDR3 loop is CASSDSRLAGGSYNEQFF. The CDR3 DNA reads as TGTGCCAGCAGTGACTCGAGGCTAGCGGGAGGATCCTACAATGAGCAGTTCTTC.

This chain connects TRBV27 to TRBJ2-3; 9 bases map to TRBD2. V shed 3 bases, J shed 4 bases, and the junction held 5 bases outside the gene matches. This CDR3 has 15 residues. Germline V lookup: CDR1 MNHEY, CDR2 SMNVEV (reference sequence). CDR3 sequence reads: CASSFGGGAADTQYF. As DNA, the CDR3 is TGTGCCAGCAGTTTCGGCGGGGGGGCAGCAGATACGCAGTATTTT.

The rearrangement joins TRBV6-4 to TRBJ2-7, with D unresolved. The germline CDR1 and CDR2 sequences are MRHNA and SNTAGT. Trimming shortened V by 5 bases and J by 7 bases, and 15 bases separated the two germline ends. The CDR3 runs to 13 residues. This chain's CDR3 is CASSLYPHGEQYF. Here the CDR3 DNA reads TGTGCCAGCAGTTTGTATCCCCACGGGGAGCAGTACTTC.

The rearrangement joins TRBV7-3 to TRBJ1-5; D is uncertain. The germline V gene has CDR1 SGHTA and CDR2 FQGTGA. The CDR3 length is 13 residues. V was cut by 3 bases and J by 5 bases, with 8 bases left in between. The CDR3 is CASSLGWDQPQHF. The CDR3, as DNA: TGTGCCAGCAGCTTGGGGTGGGATCAGCCCCAGCATTTT.

The genes are TRBV6-6 and TRBJ1-4, with 7 bases matching TRBD1. Trimming removed 7 bases from V and 3 bases from J; junction bases left unmatched: 8. CDR1 is MNHNY and CDR2 is SVGAGI in the germline V gene (reference sequence). The CDR3 runs 15 residues. The CDR3 nucleotides are TGTGCCAGCATCGGCAGGGGGGTAGCTAATGAAAAACTGTTTTTT. This gives the protein CASIGRGVANEKLFF.

The DNA of the CDR3 is TGTGCCAGCAGCTTAAGTTCCCCCGTGGGATCCTACGAGCAGTACTTC. This translates into CASSLSSPVGSYEQYF. This chain uses TRBV27 with TRBJ2-7; D not resolved. CDR1 is MNHEY, CDR2 SMNVEV, per germline (reference sequence). The CDR3 consists of 16 residues. Trimming removed 6 bases from V and 1 base from J, with 19 bases in between.

This clone was seen just once. The genes are TRBV5-1 and TRBJ1-6; the D gene is possibly TRBD1 (6 bases). This CDR3 region has 14 residues. Germline V gives CDR1 SGHRS, CDR2 YFSETQ. Trimming left V 0 bases short and J 9 bases short, with 10 bases between. The CDR3 spells CASSLDREGSPLHF. The CDR3 region has the DNA TGCGCCAGCAGCTTGGACAGGGAAGGTTCACCCCTCCACTTT.

The V call is TRBV28, the J call TRBJ2-1, with D perhaps TRBD2 (6 bases). Germline V CDR1 and CDR2: MDHEN, SYDVKM. The CDR3 length is 15 residues. V was trimmed by 3 bases and J by 2 bases, leaving 11 bases between them. The CDR3 loop is CASSLGGAPYNEQFF. The CDR3 DNA sequence: TGTGCCAGCAGTTTGGGCGGGGCCCCCTACAATGAGCAGTTCTTC.

This chain links TRBV5-6 with TRBJ2-2; D not certain. Per germline, CDR1 SGHDT and CDR2 YYEEEE. CDR3 length: 13 amino acids. Trimming took off 10 bases at V and 0 bases at J, with 10 bases between the two ends. This CDR3 is CAGSGANTGELFF. The CDR3 DNA follows: TGTGCCGGTAGTGGGGCGAACACCGGGGAGCTGTTTTTT.

V usage is TRBV11-2 and J usage is TRBJ1-1; D is ambiguous. Trimming took off 5 bases at V and 5 bases at J, with 12 bases between the two ends. The CDR3 sequence is 13 residues long. Germline loops: CDR1 SGHAT, CDR2 FQNNGV. In DNA, the CDR3 is TGTGCCAGCAGCCCCGGGTGGCGAACTGAAGCTTTCTTT. Translating gives CASSPGWRTEAFF.

This clone was counted between two and nine times. The chain employs TRBV10-2 and TRBJ1-2; D is possibly TRBD1 (5 bases). V was shortened by 0 bases and J by 8 bases, with 16 bases between the two germline ends. Per germline, CDR1 WSHSY and CDR2 SAAADI. This CDR3 comprises 15 residues. CDR3 residues: CASSESTASGGGYTF. In nucleotides, the CDR3 is TGCGCCAGCAGTGAGTCGACAGCTTCGGGGGGAGGCTACACCTTC.

The chain carries TRBV4-2 and TRBJ2-7; tentatively, D is TRBD2 (6 bases). CDR1 is LGHNA, CDR2 YNFKEQ, per germline. The CDR3 has 15 residues. Trimming stripped 1 base from V and 0 bases from J, with 10 bases between. The CDR3 nucleotides read TGTGCCAGCAGCCAAGCGGGGGACTCCTCCTACGAGCAGTACTTC. As protein: CASSQAGDSSYEQYF.

The gene calls are TRBV29-1 and TRBJ2-1, with D tentatively TRBD2 (5 bases). Trimming shortened V by 4 bases and J by 14 bases, and 12 bases separated the two germline ends. The V gene's germline CDR1 is SQVTM and CDR2 ANQGSEA. The CDR3 is 10 residues long. The CDR3 DNA sequence: TGCAGCGTTGGGGAGACCCCCGAGTTCTTC. It encodes CSVGETPEFF.

V is TRBV7-9 and J is TRBJ2-1; D possibly corresponds to TRBD2 (6 bases). The CDR3 sequence is 13 residues long. The germline CDR1 and CDR2 sequences are SEHNR and FQNEAQ (reference sequence). Trimming left V 0 bases short and J 16 bases short, with 16 bases between. Here the CDR3 reads CASSLADGDFLFF. CDR3 DNA: TGTGCCAGCAGCTTAGCCGACGGGGACTTCCTCTTCTTC. The variable domain in full, completed from reference TRBV7-9 and TRBJ2-1, reads DTGVSQNPRHKITKRGQNVTFRCDPISEHNRLYWYRQTLGQGPEFLTYFQNEAQLEKSRLLSDRFSAERPKGSFSTLEIQRTEQGDSAMYLCASSLADGDFLFFGPGTRLTVL.

The chain couples TRBV6-1 to TRBJ2-2; 11 positions match TRBD2. The germline V gene encodes CDR1 MNHNS and CDR2 SASEGT. The trim removed 5 bases at V and 3 bases at J, leaving 2 bases unmatched. The CDR3 runs 15 residues. The CDR3 coding sequence is TGTGCCAGCAGTTCGGGACTAGCGGACACCGGGGAGCTGTTTTTT. It specifies CASSSGLADTGELFF.

The chain couples TRBV11-2 to TRBJ2-7, with D perhaps TRBD1 (5 bases). CDR3 size: 11 residues. V lost 6 bases to trimming and J lost 5 bases, with 8 bases between them. Germline-derived CDR1 and CDR2 are SGHAT and FQNNGV. The CDR3 region has the DNA TGTGCCAGCAGACAGGCGGACGAGCAGTACTTC. Protein: CASRQADEQYF.

This clone came up a few times. The V and J genes are TRBV28 and TRBJ2-1, with 9 bases identical to TRBD1. The trim removed 5 bases at V and 7 bases at J, leaving 9 bases unmatched. The CDR3 spans 15 residues. The germline V gene has CDR1 MDHEN and CDR2 SYDVKM. DNA for the CDR3: TGTGCCAGCAGTGGGCTGGGACAGGGTGTAAATGAGCAGTTCTTC. This sequence encodes CASSGLGQGVNEQFF. Full variable domain (rest looked up from reference TRBV28 and TRBJ2-1): DVKVTQSSRYLVKRTGEKVFLECVQDMDHENMFWYRQDPGLGLRLIYFSYDVKMKEKGDIPEGYSVSREKKERFSLILESASTNQTSMYLCASSGLGQGVNEQFFGPGTRLTVL.

The chain has TRBV6-5 and TRBJ2-7; possible D gene TRBD2, 5 bases. CDR3 length equals 13 residues. The V gene's germline CDR1 is MNHEY and CDR2 SVGAGI. Trimming stripped 2 bases from V and 6 bases from J, with 11 bases between. The CDR3 protein is CASSYPGAGEQYF. The CDR3 DNA reads TGTGCCAGCAGTTACCCCGGTGCGGGCGAGCAGTACTTC.

The genes are TRBV2 and TRBJ1-1, with TRBD1 matching 7 bases. The CDR3 is 14 residues long. The junction had 3 bases not matched to a gene; V was cut back by 4 bases and J by 1 base. Germline V CDR1 and CDR2: SNHLY, FYNNEI. CDR3 DNA: TGTGCCAGCAGTGCAGGGGGGAGGAACACTGAAGCTTTCTTT. Protein: CASSAGGRNTEAFF.

This chain links TRBV7-9 with TRBJ1-3; no definite D call. V gave up 1 base and J gave up 8 bases, with 12 bases separating them. The CDR3 loop spans 14 amino acids. CDR1 SEHNR and CDR2 FQNEAQ come from the germline V gene (reference sequence). The CDR3 is CASSLGGNSYTIYF. As DNA, the CDR3 is TGTGCCAGCAGCTTAGGGGGAAACAGTTACACCATATATTTT.

This clone has just one count. The rearrangement links TRBV7-8 to TRBJ1-5; D remains ambiguous. Trimming took 7 bases from V and 0 from J, leaving 10 bases between them. Germline CDR1 and CDR2: SGHVS and FQNEAQ. The length of the CDR3 is 14 residues. CDR3 protein: CASTERVSNQPQHF. DNA of the CDR3: TGTGCCAGCACCGAGAGGGTTAGCAATCAGCCCCAGCATTTT.

This clone was seen just once. The chain employs TRBV11-2 and TRBJ2-7; D might be TRBD2 (5 bases). Germline V lookup: CDR1 SGHAT, CDR2 FQNNGV. There are 12 residues in the CDR3. Between the trimmed V and J ends, which lost 2 bases and 7 bases, there was a span of 9 bases. The CDR3 reads CASSLNGMEQYF. The CDR3 DNA reads as TGTGCCAGCAGCTTAAACGGGATGGAGCAGTACTTC. The full variable domain, with the rest looked up from reference TRBV11-2 and TRBJ2-7, is EAGVAQSPRYKIIEKRQSVAFWCNPISGHATLYWYQQILGQGPKLLIQFQNNGVVDDSQLPKDRFSAERLKGVDSTLKIQPAKLEDSAVYLCASSLNGMEQYFGPGTRLTVT.